This T cell receptor beta chain was recorded in a study of blood T cells in healthy people across ages. Trimming removed 7 bases from V and 5 bases from J; junction bases left unmatched: 6. This CDR3 is 13 amino acids long. CDR1 is MNHEY and CDR2 is SVGAGI in the germline V gene. Next came a second PCR, run for roughly 6 to 11 cycles, which used a sample-barcoded 5' primer along with a J-beta primer mix. From the 5' RACE reads, TCRdb called clonotypes with MiXCR, one entry per CDR3 protein. Found here are about 930,000 distinct CDR3 sequences, about 29% of them singletons; the top ten hold 10% to 13%. This clonotype turned up a few times. A further study also used this sample, focusing on T cells of mothers and their children.

The sequence came from a woman aged 40 to 50 in good health. The specimen was blood. The chain joins TRBV6-5 to TRBJ2-5, with 8 bases that match TRBD1. The CDR3 DNA reads as TGTGCCAGCACTCCAGGGGACAGGGAGACCCAGTACTTC. This gives the protein CASTPGDRETQYF.